These 11 T cell receptor beta chains were all obtained from the same sample, sequenced in a study of human T cells and chemical hapten exposure. Time point noted: patch test 3, about 24 weeks after DPC sensitization. Noted treatment: therapeutic diphenylcyclopropenone sensitization with weekly scalp DPC. Each CDR3 protein is one row after TCRdb ran MiXCR on the RACE reads. The sample includes roughly 62,000 distinct CDR3 sequences, around 11% of them seen just once. The specimen was whole blood, collected in connection with sensitization to the hapten diphenylcyclopropenone (DPC). These TCRs come from a man aged 25 to 45 with alopecia areata. Some clones in this sample may be carry-over from other donors' samples.

The chain carries TRBV19 and TRBJ2-5; TRBD1 is a possible D gene (5 bases). Germline V gene sequence: CDR1 LNHDA, CDR2 SQIVND (reference sequence). The CDR3 is 16 amino acids. Trimming took off 1 base at V and 2 bases at J, with 14 bases between the two ends. This chain's CDR3 is CASSIAPGLGQETQYF. The CDR3 DNA is TGTGCCAGTAGTATAGCCCCAGGGTTGGGGCAAGAGACCCAGTACTTC.

This clonotype was seen a few times. The chain links TRBV7-9 to TRBJ1-1; TRBD1 might be the D (6 bases). Germline V gene sequence: CDR1 SEHNR, CDR2 FQNEAQ (reference sequence). This CDR3 spans 14 amino acids. Trimming cost V 5 bases and J 7 bases, with 17 bases left between them. The CDR3 region has the DNA TGTGCCAGCAGCCGCACCACAGGGAATGATGAAGCTTTCTTT. The encoded protein is CASSRTTGNDEAFF.

This clonotype appeared a few times. The rearrangement joins TRBV4-1 to TRBJ2-7; 9 bases fit TRBD2. Germline V CDR1 and CDR2: MGHRA, YSYEKL. CDR3 length equals 15 residues. V trimming: 0 bases; J trimming: 7 bases; junction bases outside the gene matches: 7. Written as DNA, the CDR3 is TGCGCCAGCAGCCAAGATATCAGCGGGGGGTGGGAGCAGTACTTC. This gives the protein CASSQDISGGWEQYF.

This clonotype has a handful of counts. This chain uses TRBV12-3 or TRBV12-4 with TRBJ1-5, with 7 bases fitting TRBD1. Trimming cost V 7 bases and J 7 bases; bases outside gene matches: 4. The CDR3 totals 12 residues. CDR3 loop: CASKGAGQPQHF. The CDR3 coding sequence is TGTGCCAGCAAGGGGGCTGGGCAGCCCCAGCATTTT.

This clonotype has ten or more counts. The chain is built from TRBV28 and TRBJ2-1; 7 nucleotides match TRBD1. This CDR3 is built from 15 residues. Trimming cost V 7 bases and J 0 bases; bases outside gene matches: 6. The germline CDR1 and CDR2 sequences are MDHEN and SYDVKM. CDR3 coding DNA: TGTGCCAGCAAACAGGGGACCAGCTCCTACAATGAGCAGTTCTTC. This encodes CASKQGTSSYNEQFF.

For the CDR3, the DNA is TGTGCCAGCAGTCTCCCAGGGGAGACCCAGTACTTC. Translated, it gives CASSLPGETQYF. The chain joins TRBV27 to TRBJ2-5; perhaps TRBD1 as D (5 bases). Trimming removed 5 bases at V and 5 bases at J, with 9 bases between. The CDR3 is 12 amino acids. Per the germline V gene, CDR1 is MNHEY and CDR2 is SMNVEV (reference sequence).

This chain uses TRBV20-1 with TRBJ2-2; 8 bases match TRBD1. Germline CDR1 is DFQATT and CDR2 is SNEGSKA (reference sequence). Germline trimming cut 5 bases from V and 1 base from J; bases unmatched to any gene: 3. The CDR3 covers 14 residues. The CDR3 reads CSALGTGNTGELFF. For the CDR3, the DNA is TGCAGTGCTCTGGGGACAGGGAACACCGGGGAGCTGTTTTTT.

This clonotype was detected ten times or more. The chain recombines TRBV4-3 with TRBJ1-2; possibly TRBD1 for D (6 bases). V was trimmed by 6 bases and J by 2 bases, leaving 16 bases between them. From germline, CDR1 is LGHNA and CDR2 YSLEER. The CDR3 is made up of 15 amino acids. CDR3 DNA: TGCGCCAGCAGTCATCAACAGGGCAGGAACTATGGCTACACCTTC. Its translation is CASSHQQGRNYGYTF.

This clonotype was seen ten or more times. This rearrangement joins TRBV5-5 to TRBJ2-2; the D gene is possibly TRBD1 (6 bases). CDR1 and CDR2 from the germline V gene are SGHKS and YYEKEE (reference sequence). V was trimmed by 7 bases and J by 7 bases, leaving 23 bases between them. The CDR3 loop spans 16 amino acids. The CDR3 is CASRIQQGIRVGELFF. Written as DNA, the CDR3 is TGTGCCAGCCGGATCCAACAGGGTATTCGGGTCGGGGAGCTGTTTTTT.

This clonotype was seen only a few times. CDR3 sequence: CASTGTFNSPLHF. The CDR3 nucleotides read TGTGCCAGCACGGGGACCTTCAATTCACCCCTCCACTTT. This chain connects TRBV27 to TRBJ1-6; possibly TRBD1 for D (5 bases). Germline V CDR1 and CDR2: MNHEY, SMNVEV (reference sequence). The CDR3 totals 13 residues. Trimming shortened V by 7 bases and J by 7 bases, and 11 bases separated the two germline ends.

In this sample, this clonotype turned up many times. The V call is TRBV7-9, the J call TRBJ1-1; D is possibly TRBD1 (5 bases). This CDR3 has 13 amino acids. The germline V gene has CDR1 SEHNR and CDR2 FQNEAQ (reference sequence). V shed 4 bases and J shed 4 bases, with 10 bases lying between them. CDR3: CASSSDGGTEAFF. The CDR3 DNA sequence: TGTGCCAGCAGCTCTGACGGGGGCACTGAAGCTTTCTTT. The full variable domain, in which reference TRBV7-9 and TRBJ1-1 provide the parts outside the CDR3, is DTGVSQNPRHKITKRGQNVTFRCDPISEHNRLYWYRQTLGQGPEFLTYFQNEAQLEKSRLLSDRFSAERPKGSFSTLEIQRTEQGDSAMYLCASSSDGGTEAFFGQGTRLTVV.